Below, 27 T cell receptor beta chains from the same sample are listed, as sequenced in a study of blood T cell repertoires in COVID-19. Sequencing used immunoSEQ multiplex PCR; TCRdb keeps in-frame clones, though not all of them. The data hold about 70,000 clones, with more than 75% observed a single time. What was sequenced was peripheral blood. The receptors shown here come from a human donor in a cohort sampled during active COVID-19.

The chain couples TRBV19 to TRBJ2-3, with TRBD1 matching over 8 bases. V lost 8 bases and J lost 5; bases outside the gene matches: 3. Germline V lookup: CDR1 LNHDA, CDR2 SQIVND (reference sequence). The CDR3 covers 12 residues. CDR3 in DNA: TGTGCCAGTGGAGACAGGGGAGATACGCAGTATTTT. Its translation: CASGDRGDTQYF.

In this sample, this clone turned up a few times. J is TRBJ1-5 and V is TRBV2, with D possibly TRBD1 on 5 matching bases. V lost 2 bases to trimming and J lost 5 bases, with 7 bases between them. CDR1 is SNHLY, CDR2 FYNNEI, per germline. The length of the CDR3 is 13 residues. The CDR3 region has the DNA TGTGCCAGCAGTGAAATAGGGGATCAGCCCCAGCATTTT. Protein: CASSEIGDQPQHF.

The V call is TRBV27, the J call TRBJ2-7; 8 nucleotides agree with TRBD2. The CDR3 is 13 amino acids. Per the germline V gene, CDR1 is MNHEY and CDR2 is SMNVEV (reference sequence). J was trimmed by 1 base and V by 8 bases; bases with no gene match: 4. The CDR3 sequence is CASGRGDSYEQYF. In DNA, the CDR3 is TGTGCCAGCGGGCGGGGGGATTCCTACGAGCAGTACTTC.

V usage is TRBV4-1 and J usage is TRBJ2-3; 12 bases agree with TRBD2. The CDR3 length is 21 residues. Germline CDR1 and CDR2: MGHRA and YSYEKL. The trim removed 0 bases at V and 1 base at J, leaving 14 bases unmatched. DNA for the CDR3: TGCGCCAGCAGCCAAGAAGCACTAGCGGGGGGCCCACCCATTCGCACAGATACGCAGTATTTT. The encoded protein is CASSQEALAGGPPIRTDTQYF.

The CDR3 nucleotides are TGTGCCAGCAGTGTCCAAGGCGGCACCATTCCCTACGAGCAGTACTTC. Protein product: CASSVQGGTIPYEQYF. The chain recombines TRBV6-1 with TRBJ2-7; D unresolved. V lost 4 bases to trimming and J lost 2 bases, with 18 bases between them. Germline loops: CDR1 MNHNS, CDR2 SASEGT. This CDR3 is built from 16 residues.

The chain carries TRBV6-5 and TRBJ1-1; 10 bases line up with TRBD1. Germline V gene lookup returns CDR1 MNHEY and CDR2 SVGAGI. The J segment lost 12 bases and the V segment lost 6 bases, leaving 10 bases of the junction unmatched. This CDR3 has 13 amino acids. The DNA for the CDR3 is TGTGCCAGCAGGGACAGGGGGGTCCCCACGTCTTTCTTT. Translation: CASRDRGVPTSFF.

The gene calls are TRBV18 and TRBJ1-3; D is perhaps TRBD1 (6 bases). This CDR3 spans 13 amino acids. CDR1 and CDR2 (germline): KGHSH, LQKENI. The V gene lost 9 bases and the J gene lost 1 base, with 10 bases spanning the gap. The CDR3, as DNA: TGTGCCAGTTCCCAGGGGTCTGGAAACACCATATATTTT. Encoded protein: CASSQGSGNTIYF.

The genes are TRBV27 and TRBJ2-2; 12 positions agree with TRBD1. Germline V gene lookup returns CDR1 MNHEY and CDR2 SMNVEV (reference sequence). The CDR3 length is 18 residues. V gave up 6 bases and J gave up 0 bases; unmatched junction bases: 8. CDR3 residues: CASSRRGQGAANTGELFF. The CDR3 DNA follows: TGTGCCAGCAGCCGACGGGGACAGGGGGCAGCGAACACCGGGGAGCTGTTTTTT.

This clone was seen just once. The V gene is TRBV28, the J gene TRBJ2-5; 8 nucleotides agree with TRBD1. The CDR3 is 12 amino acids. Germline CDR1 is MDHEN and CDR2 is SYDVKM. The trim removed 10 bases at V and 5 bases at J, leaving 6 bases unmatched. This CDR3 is CATQGAFETQYF. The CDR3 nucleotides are TGTGCCACCCAGGGGGCATTCGAGACCCAGTACTTC.

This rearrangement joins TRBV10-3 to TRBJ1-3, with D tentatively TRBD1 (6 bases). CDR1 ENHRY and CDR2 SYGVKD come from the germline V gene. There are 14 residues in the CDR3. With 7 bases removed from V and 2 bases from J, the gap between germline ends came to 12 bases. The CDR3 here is CAINEGGPGNTIYF. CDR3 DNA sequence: TGTGCCATCAACGAAGGGGGTCCTGGAAACACCATATATTTT.

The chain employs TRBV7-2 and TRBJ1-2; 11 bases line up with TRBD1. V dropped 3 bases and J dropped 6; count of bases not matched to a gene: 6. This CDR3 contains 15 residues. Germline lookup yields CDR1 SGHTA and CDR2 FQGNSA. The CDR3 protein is CASSLWTGGLDGYTF. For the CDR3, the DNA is TGTGCCAGCAGCTTGTGGACAGGGGGCTTGGATGGCTACACCTTC.

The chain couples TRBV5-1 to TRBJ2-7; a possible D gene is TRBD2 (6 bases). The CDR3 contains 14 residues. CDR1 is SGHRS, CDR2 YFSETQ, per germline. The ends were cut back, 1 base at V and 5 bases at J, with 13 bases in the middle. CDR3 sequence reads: CASSLSGDRNEQYF. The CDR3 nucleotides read TGCGCCAGCAGCTTGTCGGGAGATCGGAACGAGCAGTACTTC.

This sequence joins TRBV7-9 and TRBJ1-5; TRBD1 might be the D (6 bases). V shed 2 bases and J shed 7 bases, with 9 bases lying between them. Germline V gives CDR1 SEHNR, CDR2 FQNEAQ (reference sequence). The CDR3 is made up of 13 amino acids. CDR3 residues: CASSLTRGQPQHF. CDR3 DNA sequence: TGTGCCAGCAGCTTAACCAGGGGCCAGCCCCAGCATTTT.

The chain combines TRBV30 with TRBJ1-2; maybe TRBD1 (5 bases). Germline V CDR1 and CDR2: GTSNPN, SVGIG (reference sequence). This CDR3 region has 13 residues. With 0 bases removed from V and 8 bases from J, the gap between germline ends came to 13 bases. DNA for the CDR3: TGTGCCTGGAGTGTGGGGCCGGCCAGGGGCTACACCTTC. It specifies CAWSVGPARGYTF.

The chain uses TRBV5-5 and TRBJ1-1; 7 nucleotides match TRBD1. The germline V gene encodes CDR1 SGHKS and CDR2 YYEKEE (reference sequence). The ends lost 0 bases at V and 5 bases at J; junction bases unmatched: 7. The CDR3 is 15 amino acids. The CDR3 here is CASSLAAGGVTEAFF. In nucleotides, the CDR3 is TGTGCCAGCAGCTTGGCCGCAGGGGGTGTTACTGAAGCTTTCTTT.

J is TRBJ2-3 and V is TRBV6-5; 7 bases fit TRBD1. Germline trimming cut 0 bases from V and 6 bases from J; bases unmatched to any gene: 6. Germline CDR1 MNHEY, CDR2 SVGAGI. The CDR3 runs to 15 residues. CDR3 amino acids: CASSYSGQLDDTQYF. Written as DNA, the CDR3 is TGTGCCAGCAGTTACTCGGGACAGCTGGACGATACGCAGTATTTT.

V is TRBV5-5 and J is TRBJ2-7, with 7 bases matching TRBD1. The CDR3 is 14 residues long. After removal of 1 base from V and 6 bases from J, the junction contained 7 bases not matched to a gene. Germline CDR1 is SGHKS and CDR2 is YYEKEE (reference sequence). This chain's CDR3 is CASSLLQGVSEQYF. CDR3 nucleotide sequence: TGTGCCAGCAGCTTGTTGCAGGGGGTTAGCGAGCAGTACTTC.

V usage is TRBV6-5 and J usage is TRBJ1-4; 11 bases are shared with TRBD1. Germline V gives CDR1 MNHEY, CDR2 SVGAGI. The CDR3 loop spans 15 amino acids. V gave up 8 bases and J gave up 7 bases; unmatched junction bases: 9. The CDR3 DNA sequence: TGTGCCAGCTTTAAACCGGGACAGGGGGGTGAAAAACTGTTTTTT. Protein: CASFKPGQGGEKLFF.

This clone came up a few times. The CDR3 here is CASGLLRTGKFENSNQPQHF. Here the CDR3 DNA reads TGTGCTAGTGGTTTGCTCAGGACAGGGAAATTTGAAAATAGCAATCAGCCCCAGCATTTT. This chain links TRBV12-5 with TRBJ1-5; 8 nucleotides align to TRBD1. The germline V gene encodes CDR1 LGHNT and CDR2 FRNRAP. V lost 2 bases to trimming and J lost 0 bases; unmatched junction nucleotides: 15. This CDR3 has 20 amino acids.

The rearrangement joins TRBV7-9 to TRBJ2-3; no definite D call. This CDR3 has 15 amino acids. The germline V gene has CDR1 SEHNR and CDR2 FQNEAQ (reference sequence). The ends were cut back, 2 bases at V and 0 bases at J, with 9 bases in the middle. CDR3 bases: TGTGCCAGCAGCTTAACGGGTTTTAGCACAGATACGCAGTATTTT. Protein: CASSLTGFSTDTQYF. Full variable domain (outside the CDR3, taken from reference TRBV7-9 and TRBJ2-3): DTGVSQNPRHKITKRGQNVTFRCDPISEHNRLYWYRQTLGQGPEFLTYFQNEAQLEKSRLLSDRFSAERPKGSFSTLEIQRTEQGDSAMYLCASSLTGFSTDTQYFGPGTRLTVL.

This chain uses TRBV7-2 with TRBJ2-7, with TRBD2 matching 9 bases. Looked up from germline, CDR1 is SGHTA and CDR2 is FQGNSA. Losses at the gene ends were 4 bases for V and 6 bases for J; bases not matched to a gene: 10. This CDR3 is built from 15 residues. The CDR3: CASSSTGTSPFEQYF. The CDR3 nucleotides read TGTGCCAGCAGCTCCACCGGGACTAGCCCCTTCGAGCAGTACTTC.

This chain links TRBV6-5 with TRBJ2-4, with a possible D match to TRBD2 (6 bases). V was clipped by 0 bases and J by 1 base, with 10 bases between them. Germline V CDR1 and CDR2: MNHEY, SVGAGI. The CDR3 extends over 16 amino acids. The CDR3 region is CASSYSNRGAKNIQYF. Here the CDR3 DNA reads TGTGCCAGCAGTTACTCGAACCGGGGGGCCAAAAACATTCAGTACTTC.

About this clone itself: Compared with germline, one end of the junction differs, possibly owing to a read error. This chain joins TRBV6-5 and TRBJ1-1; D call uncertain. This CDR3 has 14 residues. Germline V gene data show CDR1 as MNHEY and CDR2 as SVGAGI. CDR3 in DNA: TGTGCCTGCAGCGTAGTAGCCATGAACACTGAAGCTTTCTTT. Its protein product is CACSVVAMNTEAFF.

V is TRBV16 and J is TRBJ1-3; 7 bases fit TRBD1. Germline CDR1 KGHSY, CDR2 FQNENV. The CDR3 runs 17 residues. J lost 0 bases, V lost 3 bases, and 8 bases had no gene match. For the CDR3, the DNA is TGTGCCAGCAGCCAGACCGGGACAGCTGTCTCTGGAAACACCATATATTTT. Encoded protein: CASSQTGTAVSGNTIYF.

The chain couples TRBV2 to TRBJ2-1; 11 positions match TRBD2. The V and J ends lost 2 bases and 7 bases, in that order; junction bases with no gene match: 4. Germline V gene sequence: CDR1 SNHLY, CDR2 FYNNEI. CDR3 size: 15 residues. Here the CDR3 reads CASSELLAGVNEQFF. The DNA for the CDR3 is TGTGCCAGCAGTGAATTACTAGCGGGGGTTAATGAGCAGTTCTTC.

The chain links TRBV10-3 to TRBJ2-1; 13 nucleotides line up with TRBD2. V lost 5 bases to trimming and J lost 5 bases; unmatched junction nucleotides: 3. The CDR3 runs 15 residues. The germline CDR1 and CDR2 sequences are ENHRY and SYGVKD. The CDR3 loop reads CAISKTSGGDNEQFF. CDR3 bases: TGTGCCATCAGTAAAACTAGCGGGGGGGACAATGAGCAGTTCTTC.

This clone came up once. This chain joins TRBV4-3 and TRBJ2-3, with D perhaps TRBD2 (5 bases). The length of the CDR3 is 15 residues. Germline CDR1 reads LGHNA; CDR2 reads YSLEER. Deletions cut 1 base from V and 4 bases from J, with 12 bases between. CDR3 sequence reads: CASSQATGLSDTQYF. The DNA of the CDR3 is TGCGCCAGCAGCCAAGCTACCGGACTGTCAGATACGCAGTATTTT.